This T cell receptor (beta chain) was sequenced for a study of control samples from healthy donors and cancer patients. Libraries were prepared by immunoSEQ multiplex PCR; TCRdb keeps only in-frame clonotypes and omits some of them. The data hold roughly 80,000 clones, with approximately 92% observed a single time. Germline loops: CDR1 MNHNY, CDR2 SVGAGI (reference sequence). The CDR3 totals 13 residues. V lost 6 bases, J lost 11 bases, and 19 bases lay in between. The chain employs TRBV6-6 and TRBJ1-1; no clear D gene. This TCR was recovered from an older woman in good health. Sequencing was performed on blood. CDR3 loop: CASSLRALVDAFF. The CDR3 DNA follows: TGTGCCAGCAGCCTCCGGGCCTTGGTAGACGCTTTCTTT.